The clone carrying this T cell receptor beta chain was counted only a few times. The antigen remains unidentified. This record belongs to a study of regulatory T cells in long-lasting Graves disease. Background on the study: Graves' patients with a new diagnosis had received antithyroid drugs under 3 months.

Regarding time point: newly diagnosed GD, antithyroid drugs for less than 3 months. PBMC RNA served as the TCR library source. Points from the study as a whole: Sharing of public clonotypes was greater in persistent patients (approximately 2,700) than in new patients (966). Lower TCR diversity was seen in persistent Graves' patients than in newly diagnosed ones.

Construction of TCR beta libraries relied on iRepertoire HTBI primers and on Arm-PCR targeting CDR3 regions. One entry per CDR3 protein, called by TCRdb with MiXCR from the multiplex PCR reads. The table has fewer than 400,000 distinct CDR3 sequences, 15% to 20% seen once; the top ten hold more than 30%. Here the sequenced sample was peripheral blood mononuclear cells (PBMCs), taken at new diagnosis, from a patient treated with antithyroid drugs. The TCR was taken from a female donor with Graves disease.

The CDR3 bases are TGTGCCACCTCGGGACTAGCGGGATCGAACACCGGGGAGCTGTTTTTT. Amino acid sequence: CATSGLAGSNTGELFF. This rearrangement joins TRBV19 to TRBJ2-2; 13 bases match TRBD2. The CDR3 covers 16 residues. With V trimmed by 10 bases and J by 0 bases, 5 bases remained unmatched. Germline lookup yields CDR1 LNHDA and CDR2 SQIVND (reference sequence).